This T cell receptor beta chain appears in the sequencing data of a study of T-cell memory formation after mild COVID-19. TCRdb re-called the 5' RACE reads through MiXCR, storing one row per CDR3 protein. This sample has about 50,000 distinct CDR3 sequences, with under 7.5% found just once. The V gene's germline CDR1 is SGDLS and CDR2 YYNGEE. V lost 0 bases, J lost 10 bases, and 7 bases stayed unmatched. The CDR3 covers 16 residues. Material for sequencing was PBMCs or a T cell subset sorted from them (not recorded which). V and J are TRBV9 and TRBJ2-2; TRBD2 matches at 12 bases. This clonotype was obtained from a man between 18 and 29 years old who had mild COVID-19 (a few samples of this study predate the infection). Cell type and time point are not known. The CDR3 spells CASSVGASGGASELFF. CDR3 sequence (DNA): TGTGCCAGCAGCGTAGGGGCTAGCGGGGGGGCGTCGGAGCTGTTTTTT.